This TCR beta chain was sequenced for a study of blood T cell repertoires in COVID-19. The CDR3 has 16 amino acids. Per germline, CDR1 LNHNV and CDR2 YYDKDF (reference sequence). The V segment lost 1 base and the J segment 0 bases; nucleotides outside the gene matches: 2. In the source study's methods: Using reference gene primer amplification, nucleated cell counts were estimated. Sequenced by immunoSEQ multiplex PCR; TCRdb stores in-frame clones only, minus some. V and J calls and clone size come straight from that table; D and trimming were deduced from the DNA. The sample records around 240,000 clones, roughly 88% being singletons.

The sequencing input was PBMCs or T cells enriched from blood (not recorded which). The TCR was taken from a woman aged 50 to 60 who had recovered from COVID-19. The chain recombines TRBV15 with TRBJ2-2, with 7 bases identical to TRBD1. CDR3 in amino acids: CATSRAGTANTGELFF. The CDR3 DNA reads as TGTGCCACCAGCAGAGCCGGGACAGCGAACACCGGGGAGCTGTTTTTT.